The following is a T cell receptor beta chain sequence with its context. Its binding antigen is unknown. The input lacks base qualities; no much larger clone sits a single base away. Using the deep immunoSEQ assay, TCR CDR3 regions were amplified from genomic DNA by multiplex PCR. For each cell subset, the extracted genomic DNA was distributed evenly across all wells of several immunoSEQ 96-well plates, and each plate served as one replicate. For sorted subsets, around 200 ng genomic DNA, equal to approximately 30,000 T cell genomes, was loaded into each replicate PCR. Purified libraries were quantified with a Qubit 3.0 fluorometer, sized on a Bioanalyzer 2100, and re-quantified with the KAPA Library Quantification kit. Every immunoSEQ 96-well plate was sequenced on a dedicated single-read 150-cycle Illumina NextSeq 550 flow cell. In the authors' own workflow: Because the immunoSEQ output included only junctional sequences and no quality scores, the filtering could not be the same as the filtering used for full-length reads. Sequences were annotated with PyIR, a Python wrapper for IgBLAST v1.9, using IMGT germline references to assign V/J genes and CDR3. Reads were removed for weak V/J assignments (E-value above 1e-6), missing CDR3, stop codons, out-of-frame junctions, or ambiguous translated residues. V3J clonotypes were defined as sequences sharing an identical inferred V gene, J gene, and CDR3 amino acid sequence. Percentage overlap between repertoires was computed as shared unique clonotypes divided by the size of the smaller repertoire. Repertoire richness was assessed with RTK rarefaction, the Chao1 estimator, and Recon v2.1 estimates of unobserved clonotypes. OLGA was used to compute generation probabilities for all TCRbeta clonotypes that the gDNA method yielded from a few donors. TCRdb limited this immuneACCESS table to in-frame rearrangements with V and J called. A share of clones is missing; checked studies link under half to unresolved V genes, and the rest is unexplained. Clone size and the V and J calls come from that table; the DNA yielded D and trimming. A total of approximately 1,500,000 clones appear in this sample, 95% to 97% of them only once. The ten largest account for roughly 1.2% of the sample.

The sample belongs to a study of shared clonotypes between healthy human individuals (TCRdb year 2020). Regarding the research as a whole: The cohort comprised two women and a few men aged 18 to 49 years. Per donor, three plates each were used for CD4 naive and CD4 memory, two for CD8 naive, and one for CD8 memory. To estimate repertoire size and how much clonotypes are shared between individuals, the study performed deep sequencing of blood TCR repertoires from a few healthy adults. Different laboratories and diverse techniques were used to prepare libraries and sequence TCR repertoires, to increase sequencing depth and limit assay-specific biases. Each donor's leukapheresis produced roughly between roughly 0.85 and 9.5 billion PBMCs.

According to the germline V gene, CDR1 reads MNHEY and CDR2 reads SVGAGI. The CDR3 starts with the cysteine, ends with the phenylalanine, and has 13 residues. Just the 39-base CDR3 DNA is kept, in frame starting at base 1. At the junction V is shortened by 11 bases and J by 4 bases, with 15 bases in between. The paper's findings and limits, for the study overall: Based on pairwise subsampling, the degree of clonotype sharing among donors was expected to be affected by sequencing depth. Compared with non-shared clonotypes, clonotypes shared by all four sorted-subset donors had higher generation probabilities. Larger estimated clonotype richness was generally found for naive subsets than for memory subsets. Sampling was restricted to blood, and TCR repertoires in tissue are likely to differ from TCR repertoires in blood. The small number of donors limited the genetic and exposure-history diversity represented. Rarefaction of sorted-subset datasets indicated incomplete sequencing despite the large sequencing depth. Around 5.4% of naive CD4, 3% to 4% of naive CD8, approximately 2% of memory CD4, and about 0.4% of memory CD8 clonotypes were shared across a few donors.

The donors were healthy, HIV-negative adults who had no recently reported acute infections or vaccinations. All donors were Caucasian adults living in Nashville, Tennessee, USA. CD4+ T cells were enriched by magnetic negative selection, after which naive cells were positively selected on CD45RA and the negative fraction was taken as the memory subset. Blood was collected by leukapheresis, and PBMCs were isolated by Ficoll-Histopaque density gradient centrifugation and then cryopreserved in liquid nitrogen vapor phase. Analytical flow cytometry was used to check the purity and quantity of each magnetically sorted T cell population. From each sorted fraction, genomic DNA was isolated and quantified by UV absorbance on a Nanodrop 2000c.

This sequence uses TRBV6-5 and TRBJ1-5; the D gene is possibly TRBD1, with 6 bases matching. The TCR was taken from a man aged 25 to 40 in good health. The sample consisted of naive CD4+ T cells sorted from blood. The sample's cell subset or site label is to be understood as: CD45RA+ positively selected. CDR3 loop: CASGDIVNQPQHF. The DNA sequence follows: TGTGCCTCTGGGGACATAGTAAATCAGCCCCAGCATTTT.